The clone carrying this TCR gamma chain was observed many times. Germline V CDR1 and CDR2: EGSTGY, YDSYTSSV. Trimming at V came to 2 bases and at J to 2 bases, leaving 3 bases not matched to a gene. The CDR3 has 13 amino acids. Gammadelta T cells were flow-sorted from PBMC into Vgamma9/Vdelta2+ and Vdelta2-negative populations for bulk analysis. TCRdb ran CATT on the multiplex PCR reads. The table lists 28,000 or so gamma-chain clones, 1.4% of them singletons. The data originate from a study of γδ T cells in repeated Plasmodium falciparum infection. The J gene is TRGJ1 or TRGJ2, the V gene TRGV4. Sequenced sample: gamma-delta T cells from blood. The source of this sequence is a pool of human donors (malaria-infected and uninfected, not separated). The CDR3 region has the DNA TGTGCCACCTGGGATGAGGATTATTATAAGAAACTCTTT. Translating gives CATWDEDYYKKLF.